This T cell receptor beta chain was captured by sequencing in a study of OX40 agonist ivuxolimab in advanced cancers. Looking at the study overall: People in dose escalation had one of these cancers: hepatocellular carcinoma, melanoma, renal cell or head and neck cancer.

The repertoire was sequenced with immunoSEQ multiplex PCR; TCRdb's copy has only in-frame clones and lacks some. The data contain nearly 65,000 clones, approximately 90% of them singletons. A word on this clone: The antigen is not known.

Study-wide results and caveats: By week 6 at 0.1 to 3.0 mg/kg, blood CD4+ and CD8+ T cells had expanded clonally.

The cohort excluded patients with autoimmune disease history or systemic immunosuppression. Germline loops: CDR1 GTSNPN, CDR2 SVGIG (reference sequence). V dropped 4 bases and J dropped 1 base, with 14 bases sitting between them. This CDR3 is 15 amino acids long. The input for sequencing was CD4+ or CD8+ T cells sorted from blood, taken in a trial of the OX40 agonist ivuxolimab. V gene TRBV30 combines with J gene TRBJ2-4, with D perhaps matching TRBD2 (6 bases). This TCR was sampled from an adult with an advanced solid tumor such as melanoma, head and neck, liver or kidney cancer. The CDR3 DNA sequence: TGTGCCTGGAATAGCGGACCTGGGGCCAAAAACATTCAGTACTTC. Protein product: CAWNSGPGAKNIQYF.